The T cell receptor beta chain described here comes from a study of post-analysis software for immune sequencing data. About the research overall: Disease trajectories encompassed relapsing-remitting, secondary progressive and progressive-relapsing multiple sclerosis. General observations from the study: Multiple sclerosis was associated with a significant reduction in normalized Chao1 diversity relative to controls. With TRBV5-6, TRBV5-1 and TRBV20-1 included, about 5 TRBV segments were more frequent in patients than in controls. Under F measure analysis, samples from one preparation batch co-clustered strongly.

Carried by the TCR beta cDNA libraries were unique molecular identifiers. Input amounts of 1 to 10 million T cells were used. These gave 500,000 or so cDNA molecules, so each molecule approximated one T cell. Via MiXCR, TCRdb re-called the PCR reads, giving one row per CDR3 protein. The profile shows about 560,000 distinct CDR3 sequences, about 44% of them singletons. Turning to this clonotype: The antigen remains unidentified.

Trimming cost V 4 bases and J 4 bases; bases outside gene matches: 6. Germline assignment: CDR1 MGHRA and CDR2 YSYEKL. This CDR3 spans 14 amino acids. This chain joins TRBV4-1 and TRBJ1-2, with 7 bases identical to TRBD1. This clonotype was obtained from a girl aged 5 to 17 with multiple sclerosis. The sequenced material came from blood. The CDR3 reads CASSPTGITYGYTF. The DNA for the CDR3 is TGCGCCAGCAGCCCGACAGGGATCACCTATGGCTACACCTTC.